This T cell receptor delta chain was recorded in a study of Vδ1+ human thymocytes. Sequences come from RNA converted to cDNA by reverse transcription. Multiplex PCR used pooled V-gene forward primers and a constant-region reverse primer to amplify CDR3s. TCRdb called clones from the multiplex PCR reads again using CATT. The table has about 58,000 delta-chain clones, less than 15% seen once. Overall study results and limits: The authors advised highly purified populations and single-cell validation. Thymic delta-chain repertoires held roughly 20% Vdelta2 sequences and few Vdelta3, despite high sort purity. Highly polyclonal TRG and TRD repertoires with Gaussian CDR3 length distributions appeared in thymus.

Thymocytes were sorted as CD3+ TCRVdelta1+ TCRVdelta2- after alphabeta T cell depletion. Vdelta1+ thymocyte sorts reached between roughly 98% and 99.6% purity. Germline V lookup: CDR1 TSWWSYY, CDR2 QGS. J gave up 0 bases and V 3 bases, and 8 bases lay outside the gene matches. The CDR3 consists of 17 residues. Regarding this clone: As yet, its antigen is unknown.

This chain links TRDV1 with TRDJ1, with 9 bases matching TRDD2. The source material was Vdelta1+ gamma-delta thymocytes from the thymus. Documented subset: FACS-sorted CD3+ TCRalphabeta- TCRVdelta1+ TCRVdelta2- thymocytes. The sequence derives from a girl less than two years old who had congenital heart surgery. The CDR3: CALGDHLPTTNTDKLIF. CDR3 in DNA: TGTGCTCTTGGGGATCACCTTCCTACGACCAACACCGATAAACTCATCTTT.